This TCR beta chain originates from a study of blood T cell repertoires in COVID-19. Study background: T cells, B-cell-depleted T cells, or PBMCs supplied cDNA or gDNA.

The length of the CDR3 is 13 residues. CDR1 and CDR2 (germline): SGHDT, YYEEEE. Between the trimmed V and J ends, which lost 4 bases and 5 bases, there was a span of 9 bases. Authors' analysis steps: It was from reference gene primer amplification that nucleated cell counts were estimated. Only in-frame clones appear in the TCRdb table, and some are missing; sequencing was by immunoSEQ multiplex PCR. Clonal size and the V and J genes are those of that table, whereas D and trimming came from the DNA. This sample has tens of thousands of clones, with 60% to 80% found just once. The sequence came from a woman in her 50s with acute or convalescent COVID-19. Source material: peripheral blood. The V gene is TRBV5-6, the J gene TRBJ2-2; tentative D call: TRBD1 (7 bases). Here the CDR3 reads CASSPGGTGELFF. The CDR3 nucleotides read TGTGCCAGCAGCCCAGGGGGGACCGGGGAGCTGTTTTTT.